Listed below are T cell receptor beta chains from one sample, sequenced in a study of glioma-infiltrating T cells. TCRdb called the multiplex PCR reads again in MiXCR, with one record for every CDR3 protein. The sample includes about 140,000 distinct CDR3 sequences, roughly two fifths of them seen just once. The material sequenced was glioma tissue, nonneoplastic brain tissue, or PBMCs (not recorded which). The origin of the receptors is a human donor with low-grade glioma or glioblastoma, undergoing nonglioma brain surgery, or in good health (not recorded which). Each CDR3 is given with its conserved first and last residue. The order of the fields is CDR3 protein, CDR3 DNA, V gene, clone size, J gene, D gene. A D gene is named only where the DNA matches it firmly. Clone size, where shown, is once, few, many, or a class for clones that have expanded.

CDR3: CSASTDPTSYTF; DNA: TGCAGTGCTTCGACAGATCCCACCTCCTACACCTTC; V: TRBV20-1; size: few; J: TRBJ1-2; D: -
CDR3: CASSSAGTGEDEQYF; DNA: TGTGCCAGCAGTTCCGCCGGGACAGGGGAGGACGAGCAGTACTTC; V: TRBV6-1; size: -; J: TRBJ2-7; D: TRBD1
CDR3: CASAAGFTDTQYF; DNA: TGTGCCAGCGCGGCCGGCTTCACAGATACGCAGTATTTT; V: TRBV6-1; size: few; J: TRBJ2-3; D: -
CDR3: CASRPNGTANNEQFF; DNA: TGTGCCAGCAGGCCAAACGGGACAGCTAACAATGAGCAGTTCTTC; V: TRBV6-1; size: -; J: TRBJ2-1; D: TRBD1
CDR3: CASSHFSTGHYNEQFF; DNA: TGCGCCAGCAGCCACTTCTCTACGGGACACTACAATGAGCAGTTCTTC; V: TRBV4-1; size: few; J: TRBJ2-1; D: -
CDR3: CASNRILSYNEQFF; DNA: TGTGCCAGCAATCGGATTCTCTCCTACAATGAGCAGTTCTTC; V: TRBV2; size: few; J: TRBJ2-1; D: -
CDR3: CSVGQNYGYNF; DNA: TGCAGCGTTGGACAGAACTATGGCTACAACTTC; V: TRBV29-1; size: -; J: TRBJ1-2; D: -
CDR3: CASSYELAGAEQYF; DNA: TGTGCCAGCAGTTACGAGCTAGCGGGGGCCGAGCAGTACTTC; V: TRBV6-5; size: -; J: TRBJ2-7; D: TRBD2
CDR3: CASSQVFGGPPTDTQYF; DNA: TGCGCCAGCAGCCAAGTCTTTGGCGGACCTCCCACAGATACGCAGTATTTT; V: TRBV4-1; size: few; J: TRBJ2-3; D: -
CDR3: CASSSLRRTEAFF; DNA: TGTGCCAGCAGCTCCCTTCGTCGCACTGAAGCTTTCTTT; V: TRBV7-2; size: -; J: TRBJ1-1; D: -
CDR3: CASSVTGVDQPQHF; DNA: TGCGCCAGCAGTGTTACAGGGGTGGATCAGCCCCAGCATTTT; V: TRBV10-2; size: -; J: TRBJ1-5; D: TRBD1
CDR3: CASSYLGGYGYTF; DNA: TGTGCCAGCAGTTACTTGGGTGGATATGGCTACACCTTC; V: TRBV6-2/TRBV6-3; size: few; J: TRBJ1-2; D: -
CDR3: CASSPHRGLTEAFF; DNA: TGTGCCAGCAGCCCACACAGGGGGCTAACTGAAGCTTTCTTT; V: TRBV7-2; size: few; J: TRBJ1-1; D: TRBD1
CDR3: CASSQVGATGPEAFF; DNA: TGTGCCAGCAGCCAAGTCGGGGCAACGGGCCCTGAAGCTTTCTTT; V: TRBV4-2; size: few; J: TRBJ1-1; D: -
CDR3: CASSTRTSGGSDTQYF; DNA: TGTGCCAGCAGCACCCGGACTAGCGGGGGCTCAGATACGCAGTATTTT; V: TRBV7-2; size: -; J: TRBJ2-3; D: TRBD2
CDR3: CSAGLNYEQYF; DNA: TGCAGCGCTGGGTTAAACTACGAGCAGTACTTC; V: TRBV29-1; size: few; J: TRBJ2-7; D: -
CDR3: CASRLTDNQPQHF; DNA: TGTGCCAGCCGTCTGACAGATAATCAGCCCCAGCATTTT; V: TRBV27; size: -; J: TRBJ1-5; D: -
CDR3: CASSGHPNQPQHF; DNA: TGTGCCAGCAGCGGACACCCTAATCAGCCCCAGCATTTT; V: TRBV7-2; size: -; J: TRBJ1-5; D: -
CDR3: CSARDGRGYYGYTF; DNA: TGCAGTGCTAGAGACGGCAGGGGATACTATGGCTACACCTTC; V: TRBV20-1; size: few; J: TRBJ1-2; D: -
CDR3: CASSLGRAGNTIYF; DNA: TGTGCCAGCAGTTTGGGCAGGGCTGGAAACACCATATATTTT; V: TRBV28; size: -; J: TRBJ1-3; D: -
CDR3: CASSEQNLNTEAFF; DNA: TGCGCCAGCAGCGAGCAGAACTTGAACACTGAAGCTTTCTTT; V: TRBV5-1; size: few; J: TRBJ1-1; D: -
CDR3: CASSFGGGDTEAFF; DNA: TGTGCCAGCAGCTTCGGGGGAGGAGACACTGAAGCTTTCTTT; V: TRBV12-3/TRBV12-4; size: -; J: TRBJ1-1; D: -
CDR3: CASSSGTGGGYEQYF; DNA: TGTGCCAGCAGCTCCGGGACAGGGGGTGGCTACGAGCAGTACTTC; V: TRBV7-2; size: -; J: TRBJ2-7; D: TRBD1
CDR3: CASSPGQNSYNEQFF; DNA: TGTGCCAGCAGCCCGGGACAGAACTCCTACAATGAGCAGTTCTTC; V: TRBV6-1; size: -; J: TRBJ2-1; D: TRBD1
CDR3: CASSYQGQSYEQYF; DNA: TGTGCCAGCAGTTACCAGGGACAATCCTACGAGCAGTACTTC; V: TRBV6-6; size: few; J: TRBJ2-7; D: -
CDR3: CASSLSAWIPLHF; DNA: TGTGCCAGCAGTTTATCCGCATGGATACCCCTCCACTTT; V: TRBV6-2/TRBV6-3; size: -; J: TRBJ1-6; D: -
CDR3: CASSPLQGEGYTF; DNA: TGTGCCAGCTCACCATTACAGGGTGAAGGCTACACCTTC; V: TRBV18; size: -; J: TRBJ1-2; D: -
CDR3: CAGSPLYTEAFF; DNA: TGTGCCGGCAGCCCACTATACACTGAAGCTTTCTTT; V: TRBV6-2/TRBV6-3; size: -; J: TRBJ1-1; D: -
CDR3: CSAEIDGGQASFF; DNA: TGCAGTGCTGAAATTGACGGGGGCCAGGCAAGTTTCTTT; V: TRBV20-1; size: -; J: TRBJ1-1; D: -
CDR3: CAISESDGETQYF; DNA: TGTGCCATCAGTGAGTCCGACGGGGAGACCCAGTACTTC; V: TRBV6-6; size: -; J: TRBJ2-5; D: -
CDR3: CASSYAPSGGPNEQFF; DNA: TGTGCCAGCAGTTACGCCCCGAGTGGGGGGCCCAATGAGCAGTTCTTC; V: TRBV6-5; size: few; J: TRBJ2-1; D: -
CDR3: CASGPLAVDYSNQPQHF; DNA: TGTGCCAGCGGTCCCCTCGCCGTAGACTATAGCAATCAGCCCCAGCATTTT; V: TRBV27; size: -; J: TRBJ1-5; D: -
CDR3: CATSRALNTEAFF; DNA: TGTGCCACCAGCAGAGCCTTAAACACTGAAGCTTTCTTT; V: TRBV15; size: -; J: TRBJ1-1; D: -
CDR3: CASSESGGTQYF; DNA: TGCGCCAGCAGTGAGTCGGGGGGAACGCAGTATTTT; V: TRBV10-1; size: -; J: TRBJ2-3; D: -
CDR3: CAISVEGSEQYF; DNA: TGTGCCATCAGTGTGGAGGGATCAGAGCAGTACTTC; V: TRBV10-3; size: many; J: TRBJ2-7; D: -
CDR3: CASSPQGLAGAKGRNEQFF; DNA: TGCGCCAGCAGCCCCCAGGGACTAGCGGGAGCTAAGGGTCGGAATGAGCAGTTCTTC; V: TRBV4-3; size: few; J: TRBJ2-1; D: TRBD2
CDR3: CASSLGTLNTEAFF; DNA: TGTGCCAGCAGTTTGGGGACATTGAACACTGAAGCTTTCTTT; V: TRBV12-3/TRBV12-4; size: -; J: TRBJ1-1; D: -
CDR3: CSASSGRGETQYF; DNA: TGCAGTGCTAGTTCAGGGCGGGGGGAGACCCAGTACTTC; V: TRBV20-1; size: few; J: TRBJ2-5; D: TRBD2
CDR3: CASSYSQGRGNTIYF; DNA: TGTGCCAGCAGTTACTCGCAGGGGCGGGGAAACACCATATATTTT; V: TRBV6-6; size: many; J: TRBJ1-3; D: -
CDR3: CASSLTRADTQYF; DNA: TGTGCCAGCAGCTTAACAAGGGCAGATACGCAGTATTTT; V: TRBV7-3; size: few; J: TRBJ2-3; D: -
CDR3: CASSQLGATDTQYF; DNA: TGCGCCAGCAGCCAGCTAGGGGCCACAGATACGCAGTATTTT; V: TRBV4-3; size: -; J: TRBJ2-3; D: -
CDR3: CASRLLPDTQYF; DNA: TGTGCCAGCAGACTCTTACCGGATACGCAGTATTTT; V: TRBV28; size: -; J: TRBJ2-3; D: -
CDR3: CASSFGTAEETQYF; DNA: TGTGCCAGCAGCTTCGGGACTGCGGAAGAGACCCAGTACTTC; V: TRBV7-9; size: -; J: TRBJ2-5; D: -
CDR3: CASGQGRNTEAFF; DNA: TGTGCCAGCGGGCAAGGACGGAACACTGAAGCTTTCTTT; V: TRBV6-1; size: few; J: TRBJ1-1; D: -
CDR3: CASRGQGMIAFF; DNA: TGTGCCAGCAGGGGACAGGGTATGATAGCTTTCTTT; V: TRBV28; size: many; J: TRBJ1-1; D: TRBD1
CDR3: CASSARLAGDQETQYF; DNA: TGTGCCAGCAGCGCCCGACTAGCGGGGGATCAGGAGACCCAGTACTTC; V: TRBV7-2; size: few; J: TRBJ2-5; D: TRBD2
CDR3: CASSQAFREVDTDTQYF; DNA: TGTGCCAGCAGCCAGGCGTTCCGGGAGGTAGACACAGATACGCAGTATTTT; V: TRBV7-3; size: -; J: TRBJ2-3; D: TRBD2